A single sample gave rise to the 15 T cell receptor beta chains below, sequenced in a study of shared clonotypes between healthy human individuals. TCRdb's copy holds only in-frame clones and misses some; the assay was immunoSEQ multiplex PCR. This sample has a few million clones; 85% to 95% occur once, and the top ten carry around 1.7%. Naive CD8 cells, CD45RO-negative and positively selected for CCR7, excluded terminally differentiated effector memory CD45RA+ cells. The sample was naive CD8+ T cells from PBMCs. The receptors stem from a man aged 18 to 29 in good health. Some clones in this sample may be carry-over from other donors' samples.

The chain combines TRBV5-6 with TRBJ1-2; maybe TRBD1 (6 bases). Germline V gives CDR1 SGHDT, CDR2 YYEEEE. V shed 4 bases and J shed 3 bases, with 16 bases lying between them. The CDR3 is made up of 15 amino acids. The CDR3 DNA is TGTGCCAGCAGCCTGGGGACAACGGGGCACTATGGCTACACCTTC. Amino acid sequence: CASSLGTTGHYGYTF.

The CDR3 is CASSLVLGLRDDNEQFF. Here the CDR3 DNA reads TGTGCCAGCAGCTTAGTGTTAGGGCTGCGGGACGACAATGAGCAGTTCTTC. The J gene is TRBJ2-1, the V gene TRBV7-9, with D perhaps TRBD2 (6 bases). Germline-derived CDR1 and CDR2 are SEHNR and FQNEAQ (reference sequence). The CDR3 has 17 residues. Between the trimmed V and J ends, which lost 1 base and 5 bases, there was a span of 18 bases.

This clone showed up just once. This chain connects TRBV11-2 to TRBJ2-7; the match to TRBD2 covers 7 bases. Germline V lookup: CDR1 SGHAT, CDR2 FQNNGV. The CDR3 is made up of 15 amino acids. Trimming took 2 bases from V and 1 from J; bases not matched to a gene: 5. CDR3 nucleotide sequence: TGTGCCAGCAGCTTAATCGGGAGGCCGTCCTACGAGCAGTACTTC. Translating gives CASSLIGRPSYEQYF.

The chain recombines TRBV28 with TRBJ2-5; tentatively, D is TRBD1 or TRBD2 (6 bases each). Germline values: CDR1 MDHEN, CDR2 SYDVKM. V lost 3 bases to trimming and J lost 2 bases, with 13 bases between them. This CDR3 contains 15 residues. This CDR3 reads CASSFRGADQETQYF. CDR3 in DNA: TGTGCCAGCAGTTTTAGGGGGGCTGATCAAGAGACCCAGTACTTC.

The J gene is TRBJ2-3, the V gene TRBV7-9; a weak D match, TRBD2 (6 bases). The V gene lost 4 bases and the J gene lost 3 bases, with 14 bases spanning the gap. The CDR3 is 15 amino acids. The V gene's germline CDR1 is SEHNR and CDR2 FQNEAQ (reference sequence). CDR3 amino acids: CASSSLWGETDTQYF. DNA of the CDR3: TGTGCCAGCAGCTCGCTTTGGGGGGAGACAGATACGCAGTATTTT.

The CDR3 nucleotides are TGTGCCAGCAGTTACGACGCGGGCCAAGAGACCCAGTACTTC. As protein: CASSYDAGQETQYF. The rearrangement uses TRBV6-6 and TRBJ2-5; D perhaps matches TRBD2 (5 bases). This CDR3 has 14 amino acids. Looked up from germline, CDR1 is MNHNY and CDR2 is SVGAGI (reference sequence). Trimming stripped 2 bases from V and 1 base from J, with 8 bases between.

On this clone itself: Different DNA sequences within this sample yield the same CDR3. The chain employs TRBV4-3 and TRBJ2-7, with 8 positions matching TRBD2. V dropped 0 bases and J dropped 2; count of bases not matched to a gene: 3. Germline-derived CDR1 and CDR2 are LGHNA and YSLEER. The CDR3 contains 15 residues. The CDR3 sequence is CASSQDPGGPYEQYF. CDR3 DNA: TGCGCCAGCAGCCAAGATCCGGGAGGGCCCTACGAGCAGTACTTC.

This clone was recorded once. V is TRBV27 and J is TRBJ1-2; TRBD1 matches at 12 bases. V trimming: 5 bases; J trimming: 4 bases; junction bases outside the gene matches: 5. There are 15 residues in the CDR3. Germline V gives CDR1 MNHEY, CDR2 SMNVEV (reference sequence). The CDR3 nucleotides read TGTGCCAGCAGTCCAGGGACAGGGGGCCTCTATGGCTACACCTTC. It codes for CASSPGTGGLYGYTF.

In DNA form, the CDR3 reads TGTGCCAGCAGTGAGGGGCCTAACTTCTACGAGCAGTACTTC. Translated: CASSEGPNFYEQYF. The gene calls are TRBV2 and TRBJ2-7; a weak D match, TRBD1 (5 bases). The CDR3 consists of 14 residues. The germline gives CDR1 SNHLY, CDR2 FYNNEI. The V end was cut by 3 bases, the J end by 3 bases, with 12 bases between.

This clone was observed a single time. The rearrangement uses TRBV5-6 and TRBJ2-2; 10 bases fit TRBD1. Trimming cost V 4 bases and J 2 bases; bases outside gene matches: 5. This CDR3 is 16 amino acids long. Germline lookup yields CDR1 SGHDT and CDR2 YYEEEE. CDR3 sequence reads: CASSAGTGVNTGELFF. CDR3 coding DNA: TGTGCCAGCAGCGCCGGGACAGGGGTTAACACCGGGGAGCTGTTTTTT.

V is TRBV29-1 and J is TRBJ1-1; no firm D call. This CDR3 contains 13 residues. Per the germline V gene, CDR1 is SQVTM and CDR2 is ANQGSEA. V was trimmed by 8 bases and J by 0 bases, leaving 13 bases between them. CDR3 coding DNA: TGCAGCCCCAAGGGTCATGTGAACACTGAAGCTTTCTTT. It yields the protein CSPKGHVNTEAFF. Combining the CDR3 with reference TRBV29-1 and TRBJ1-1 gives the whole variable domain SAVISQKPSRDICQRGTSLTIQCQVDSQVTMMFWYRQQPGQSLTLIATANQGSEATYESGFVIDKFPISRPNLTFSTLTVSNMSPEDSSIYLCSPKGHVNTEAFFGQGTRLTVV.

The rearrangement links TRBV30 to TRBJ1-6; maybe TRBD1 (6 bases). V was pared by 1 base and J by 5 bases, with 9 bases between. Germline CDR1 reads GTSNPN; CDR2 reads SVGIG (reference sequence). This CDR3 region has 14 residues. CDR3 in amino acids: CAWSADSNNSPLHF. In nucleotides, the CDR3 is TGTGCCTGGAGTGCGGACAGTAATAATTCACCCCTCCACTTT.

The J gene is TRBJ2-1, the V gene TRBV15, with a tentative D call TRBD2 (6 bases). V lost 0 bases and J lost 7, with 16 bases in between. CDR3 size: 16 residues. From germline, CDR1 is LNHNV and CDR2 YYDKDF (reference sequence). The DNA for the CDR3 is TGTGCCACCAGCAGAGAGTGGGGGGTCGCCCTAAATGAGCAGTTCTTC. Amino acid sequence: CATSREWGVALNEQFF. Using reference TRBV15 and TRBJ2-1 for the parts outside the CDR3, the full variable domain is DAMVIQNPRYQVTQFGKPVTLSCSQTLNHNVMYWYQQKSSQAPKLLFHYYDKDFNNEADTPDNFQSRRPNTSFCFLDIRSPGLGDTAMYLCATSREWGVALNEQFFGPGTRLTVL.

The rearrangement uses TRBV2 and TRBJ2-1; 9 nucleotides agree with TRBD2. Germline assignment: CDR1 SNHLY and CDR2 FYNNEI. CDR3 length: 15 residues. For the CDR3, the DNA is TGTGCGAACAGAACCGGGCTAGCGGGACCCAATGAGCAGTTCTTC. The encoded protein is CANRTGLAGPNEQFF.

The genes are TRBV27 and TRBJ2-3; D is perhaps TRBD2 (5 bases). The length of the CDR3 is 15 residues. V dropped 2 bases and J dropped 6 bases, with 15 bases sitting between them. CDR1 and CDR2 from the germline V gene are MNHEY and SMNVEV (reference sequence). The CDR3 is CASSLPPSRRDTQYF. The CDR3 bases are TGTGCCAGCAGTTTACCCCCTAGCAGGCGGGATACGCAGTATTTT.